This TCR beta chain was captured by sequencing in a study of Graves' ophthalmopathy and Graves' hyperthyroidism. Turning to the study itself: Upon initial diagnosis and before any treatment, peripheral blood was collected.

Details on this clonotype: A much larger clone lies one base from this, so it may be a read error.

PBMCs were density-gradient isolated from roughly 10 ml fresh blood. The germline CDR1 and CDR2 sequences are SEHNR and FQNEAQ (reference sequence). There are 12 residues in the CDR3. As the template, RNA transcripts were used to amplify TCR beta CDR3 regions. HTBI-primed RT-PCR formed the first round, and a multiplex PCR formed the second. One entry per CDR3 protein results from TCRdb running MiXCR on the multiplex PCR reads. The top ten hold 44% of the sample, which has almost 750,000 distinct CDR3 sequences, 40% seen once. The V call is TRBV7-9, the J call TRBJ2-5; D gene ambiguous. The TCR sequence derives from an adult man with Graves' ophthalmopathy. Sequencing input: peripheral blood. CDR3 in amino acids: CAGSSFKETQYF. CDR3 coding DNA: TGTGCCGGCAGCTCCTTTAAAGAGACCCAGTACTTC.